This T cell receptor (beta chain) originates from a study of shared clonotypes between healthy human individuals. About the study: There were three CD4 naive, three CD4 memory, two CD8 naive and one CD8 memory plates per donor.

The repertoire was sequenced with immunoSEQ multiplex PCR; TCRdb's copy has only in-frame clones and lacks some. The sample has about 2.3 million clones; roughly 93% are singletons. Everyone who donated was a Caucasian adult who lived in Nashville, Tennessee. The germline V and J ends were trimmed by 0 bases and 8 bases, with 11 bases remaining between them. The CDR3 has 14 amino acids. The germline CDR1 and CDR2 sequences are LNHNV and YYDKDF (reference sequence). The sequenced material came from naive CD4+ T cells from PBMCs. The subset was: CD45RA+ positively selected. This rearrangement joins TRBV15 to TRBJ2-1; D possibly corresponds to TRBD2 (6 bases). The receptor was isolated from a man in his late teens or twenties in good health. Some clones in this sample may be carry-over from other donors' samples. The CDR3 nucleotides read TGTGCCACCAGCAGAGACGACGGAGGGGATGAGCAGTTCTTC. Residues: CATSRDDGGDEQFF.